These 18 T cell receptor beta chains were all obtained from the same sample, sequenced in a study of resident and recirculating memory T cells in vitiligo. Using immunoSEQ multiplex PCR, the repertoire was profiled, and TCRdb retains in-frame clones only, with some absent. The data show roughly 80,000 clones, 92% seen once. The sample was blood. Receptor source: a male donor with vitiligo.

The genes are TRBV11-2 and TRBJ2-3; 11 positions match TRBD2. CDR1 is SGHAT, CDR2 FQNNGV, per germline. This CDR3 comprises 17 residues. V lost 5 bases to trimming and J lost 2 bases; unmatched junction nucleotides: 9. CDR3 residues: CASSTSGTSGPTDTQYF. In DNA, the CDR3 is TGTGCCAGCAGCACATCGGGGACTAGCGGACCCACAGATACGCAGTATTTT. Complete variable domain (other parts from reference TRBV11-2 and TRBJ2-3): EAGVAQSPRYKIIEKRQSVAFWCNPISGHATLYWYQQILGQGPKLLIQFQNNGVVDDSQLPKDRFSAERLKGVDSTLKIQPAKLEDSAVYLCASSTSGTSGPTDTQYFGPGTRLTVL.

Only one count was recorded for this clone. The chain carries TRBV9 and TRBJ2-2; 7 bases agree with TRBD2. Germline CDR1 is SGDLS and CDR2 is YYNGEE. V gave up 4 bases and J gave up 6 bases; unmatched junction bases: 12. This CDR3 is 16 amino acids long. As DNA, the CDR3 is TGTGCCAGCAGCTTCTCTAGGGAGGGCCTGGCCGGGGAGCTGTTTTTT. As protein: CASSFSREGLAGELFF.

The J gene is TRBJ2-3, the V gene TRBV7-3; 12 bases fit TRBD2. This CDR3 is built from 16 residues. From germline, CDR1 is SGHTA and CDR2 FQGTGA. Losses at the gene ends were 1 base for V and 6 bases for J; bases not matched to a gene: 5. The DNA for the CDR3 is TGTGCCAGCAGCTTAATGACTAGCGGGAGCTCGGATACGCAGTATTTT. Its translation is CASSLMTSGSSDTQYF.

The chain recombines TRBV5-6 with TRBJ1-2, with TRBD1 matching 8 bases. V shed 3 bases and J 4 bases; nucleotides not matched to a gene: 8. Germline CDR1 SGHDT, CDR2 YYEEEE. CDR3 size: 15 residues. The DNA of the CDR3 is TGTGCCAGCAGCTCATGGACAGGGTCCCGCTATGGCTACACCTTC. As protein: CASSSWTGSRYGYTF.

The genes are TRBV6-5 and TRBJ1-2, with D unclear. The CDR3 has 14 residues. Germline V lookup: CDR1 MNHEY, CDR2 SVGAGI. The V end lost 8 bases, the J end lost 4 bases, and 17 bases lay between the germline ends. The CDR3: CASDRTGNGYGYTF. CDR3 nucleotides: TGTGCCAGCGATCGGACGGGAAACGGCTATGGCTACACCTTC.

The chain has TRBV15 and TRBJ2-5, with D perhaps TRBD2 (7 bases). Germline CDR1 is LNHNV and CDR2 is YYDKDF (reference sequence). CDR3 length: 15 amino acids. The V and J ends lost 0 bases and 8 bases respectively, with 16 bases between them. The CDR3 DNA reads as TGTGCCACCAGCAGAGAACTGGGGGGGCATGAAACCCAGTACTTC. Its protein is CATSRELGGHETQYF.

This chain links TRBV19 with TRBJ1-5, with 8 nucleotides matching TRBD1. CDR3 size: 14 residues. Per germline, CDR1 LNHDA and CDR2 SQIVND (reference sequence). V was pared by 4 bases and J by 4 bases, with 3 bases of the junction left unmatched. CDR3 sequence: CASSTTGGNQPQHF. DNA for the CDR3: TGTGCCAGTAGTACCACAGGGGGTAATCAGCCCCAGCATTTT.

V usage is TRBV6-5 and J usage is TRBJ1-3; D is ambiguous. Germline V lookup: CDR1 MNHEY, CDR2 SVGAGI. This CDR3 is 14 amino acids long. Trimming left V 2 bases short and J 4 bases short, with 9 bases between. CDR3 sequence reads: CASSYTRAGNTIYF. The CDR3 DNA reads as TGTGCCAGCAGTTACACGCGGGCCGGAAACACCATATATTTT.

This chain links TRBV19 with TRBJ1-5, with TRBD1 as a possible D gene (5 bases). CDR1 is LNHDA and CDR2 is SQIVND in the germline V gene (reference sequence). With 3 bases removed from V and 0 bases from J, the gap between germline ends came to 12 bases. This CDR3 spans 16 amino acids. CDR3 region: CASSILGQASNQPQHF. As DNA, the CDR3 is TGTGCCAGTAGTATTTTGGGGCAGGCTAGCAATCAGCCCCAGCATTTT.

This chain connects TRBV27 to TRBJ1-2; 7 bases match TRBD1. Germline CDR1 is MNHEY and CDR2 is SMNVEV (reference sequence). V shed 6 bases and J 7 bases; nucleotides not matched to a gene: 8. CDR3 length: 13 amino acids. CDR3 nucleotide sequence: TGTGCCAGCAGGTCCACAGGGGTGGGTGGCTACACCTTC. Its protein product is CASRSTGVGGYTF.

J is TRBJ1-1 and V is TRBV9, with 10 bases fitting TRBD1. The length of the CDR3 is 13 residues. Germline assignment: CDR1 SGDLS and CDR2 YYNGEE. V trimming: 3 bases; J trimming: 4 bases; junction bases outside the gene matches: 0. The CDR3 DNA reads TGTGCCAGCAGCGGGACAGGGGGCACTGAAGCTTTCTTT. Translating gives CASSGTGGTEAFF.

V gene TRBV11-2 combines with J gene TRBJ2-5; a weak D match, TRBD1 (5 bases). V was pared by 2 bases and J by 5 bases, with 12 bases between. There are 14 residues in the CDR3. Germline V gene sequence: CDR1 SGHAT, CDR2 FQNNGV. This CDR3 reads CASSLRSRDETQYF. The CDR3 DNA follows: TGTGCCAGCAGCTTAAGGTCCAGGGATGAGACCCAGTACTTC.

The rearrangement links TRBV7-3 to TRBJ2-1, with 7 bases aligning to TRBD2. The CDR3 runs to 16 residues. The V segment lost 2 bases and the J segment 1 base; nucleotides outside the gene matches: 5. Germline CDR1 reads SGHTA; CDR2 reads FQGTGA. The CDR3 loop is CASSLGAGRSYNEQFF. CDR3 sequence (DNA): TGTGCCAGCAGCTTAGGAGCGGGGAGGTCCTACAATGAGCAGTTCTTC.

V gene TRBV5-1 combines with J gene TRBJ2-3; TRBD2 agrees at 7 bases. The CDR3 spans 13 residues. Looked up from germline, CDR1 is SGHRS and CDR2 is YFSETQ. J was trimmed by 8 bases and V by 4 bases; bases with no gene match: 7. CDR3 nucleotide sequence: TGCGCCAGCAGCCCCGGGACTAAAGGTACGCAGTATTTT. Its translation is CASSPGTKGTQYF.

The chain couples TRBV5-1 to TRBJ2-7; 12 nucleotides match TRBD2. The CDR3 has 16 residues. The germline V gene has CDR1 SGHRS and CDR2 YFSETQ. With V trimmed by 0 bases and J by 7 bases, 8 bases remained unmatched. The CDR3 reads CASSLEPSGRAKEQYF. The CDR3 nucleotides read TGCGCCAGCAGCTTGGAACCTAGCGGGAGGGCGAAGGAGCAGTACTTC.

This sequence joins TRBV7-9 and TRBJ1-2, with D tentatively TRBD1 (5 bases). Germline V gene data show CDR1 as SEHNR and CDR2 as FQNEAQ (reference sequence). Trimming shortened V by 5 bases and J by 8 bases, and 12 bases separated the two germline ends. The length of the CDR3 is 12 residues. The CDR3: CASSPRAGGYTF. The DNA of the CDR3 is TGTGCCAGCAGCCCCAGGGCAGGCGGCTACACCTTC.

This chain links TRBV27 with TRBJ1-5; no clear D gene. The CDR3 has 15 amino acids. V lost 5 bases and J 2 bases, leaving 13 bases between the germline ends. CDR1 is MNHEY, CDR2 SMNVEV, per germline (reference sequence). The CDR3, as DNA: TGTGCCAGCAGTCCCGGGAGGGTGGGCAATCAGCCCCAGCATTTT. It translates to CASSPGRVGNQPQHF.

The chain has TRBV28 and TRBJ2-7; D might be TRBD1 (6 bases). This CDR3 has 15 amino acids. Trimming took 3 bases from V and 2 from J, leaving 14 bases between them. Per the germline V gene, CDR1 is MDHEN and CDR2 is SYDVKM. CDR3 amino acids: CASSLWGHPTYEQYF. The CDR3 DNA is TGTGCCAGCAGTTTGTGGGGACACCCCACCTACGAGCAGTACTTC. Full variable domain (missing parts from reference TRBV28 and TRBJ2-7): DVKVTQSSRYLVKRTGEKVFLECVQDMDHENMFWYRQDPGLGLRLIYFSYDVKMKEKGDIPEGYSVSREKKERFSLILESASTNQTSMYLCASSLWGHPTYEQYFGPGTRLTVT.